The 4 T cell receptor beta chains below all came from one sample that was sequenced in a study of cytomegalovirus exposure and HLA in healthy donors. The PCR made use of 60 Vbeta and 13 Jbeta primers. The method was immunoSEQ multiplex PCR; TCRdb's version includes in-frame clones alone and lacks a portion of them. Of 200,000 or so clones listed, 70% to 90% are singletons. The sample taken for sequencing was PBMCs. These receptor sequences come from a woman aged 18 to 35 in good health and CMV-seropositive.

The chain employs TRBV11-3 and TRBJ1-1; no clear D gene. The V end lost 7 bases, the J end lost 1 base, and 7 bases lay between the germline ends. This CDR3 is 12 amino acids long. The germline V gene has CDR1 SGHNT and CDR2 YENEEA. The CDR3 sequence: CASNIRNTEAFF. The CDR3 coding sequence is TGTGCCAGCAATATTAGGAACACTGAAGCTTTCTTT.

This chain connects TRBV4-1 to TRBJ2-3, with 11 bases identical to TRBD2. Unmatched junction bases numbered 6, after V lost 4 bases and J lost 3 bases. The CDR3 loop spans 16 amino acids. Germline values: CDR1 MGHRA, CDR2 YSYEKL. In DNA form, the CDR3 reads TGCGCCAGCAGCCCATATCGACTAGCGGGGACAGATACGCAGTATTTT. This gives the protein CASSPYRLAGTDTQYF.

The CDR3 nucleotides are TGTGCCAGCAGCCGGACAGCACCTTTCGAGCAGTACTTC. Protein sequence: CASSRTAPFEQYF. This chain uses TRBV28 with TRBJ2-7; D is perhaps TRBD1 (6 bases). Germline CDR1 is MDHEN and CDR2 is SYDVKM. V was pared by 6 bases and J by 6 bases, with 15 bases between. This CDR3 is built from 13 residues.

The chain is built from TRBV11-3 and TRBJ2-3; 12 bases agree with TRBD1. Germline CDR1 reads SGHNT; CDR2 reads YENEEA. With 0 bases clipped from V and 12 bases from J, the junction kept 4 bases outside the gene matches. CDR3 length equals 14 residues. The CDR3 DNA reads as TGTGCCAGCAGCTTAGATCTGGGACAGGGGGCCCAGTATTTT. It codes for CASSLDLGQGAQYF.